This TCR beta chain was identified during a study of shared clonotypes between healthy human individuals. Whole-study findings and limits: Only blood was sampled, and tissue TCR repertoires likely differ from blood ones. Sharing of clonotypes among donors was expected to vary with sequencing depth. Naive subsets generally had larger estimated richness than memory subsets.

A word on this clone: No antigen is known for it. The same CDR3 arises from other DNA sequences in this sample as well.

In germline, CDR1 is SEHNR, CDR2 FQNEAQ (reference sequence). V was shortened by 3 bases and J by 5 bases, with 1 base between the two germline ends. The CDR3 runs to 10 residues. TCRdb's table, derived via immunoSEQ multiplex PCR, lists solely in-frame clones and lacks some. The sample records roughly 400,000 clones, 95% to 97% being singletons. The source of this sequence is a man aged 30 to 45 in good health. This sequence joins TRBV7-9 and TRBJ2-5; no clear D. The sample consisted of memory CD8+ T cells sorted from blood. Sample subset: CD45RO+ cells pooled with CCR7-negative TemRA cells. CDR3 DNA: TGTGCCAGCAGCTTGGAGACCCAGTACTTC. Amino acid sequence: CASSLETQYF. Full variable domain (outside the CDR3, taken from reference TRBV7-9 and TRBJ2-5): DTGVSQNPRHKITKRGQNVTFRCDPISEHNRLYWYRQTLGQGPEFLTYFQNEAQLEKSRLLSDRFSAERPKGSFSTLEIQRTEQGDSAMYLCASSLETQYFGPGTRLLVL.